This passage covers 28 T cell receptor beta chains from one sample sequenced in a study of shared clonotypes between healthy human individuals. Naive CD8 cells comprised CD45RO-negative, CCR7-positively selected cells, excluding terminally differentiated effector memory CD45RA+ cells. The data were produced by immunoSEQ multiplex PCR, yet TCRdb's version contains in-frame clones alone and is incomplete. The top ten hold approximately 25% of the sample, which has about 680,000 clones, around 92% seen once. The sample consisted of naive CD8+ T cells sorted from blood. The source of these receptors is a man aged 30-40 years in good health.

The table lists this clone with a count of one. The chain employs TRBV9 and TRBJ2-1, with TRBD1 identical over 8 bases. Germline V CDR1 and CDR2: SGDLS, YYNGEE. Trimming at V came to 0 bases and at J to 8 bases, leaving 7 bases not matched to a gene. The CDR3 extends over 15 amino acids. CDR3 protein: CASSVGFGQGYEQFF. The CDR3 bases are TGTGCCAGCAGCGTAGGGTTTGGACAGGGCTATGAGCAGTTCTTC.

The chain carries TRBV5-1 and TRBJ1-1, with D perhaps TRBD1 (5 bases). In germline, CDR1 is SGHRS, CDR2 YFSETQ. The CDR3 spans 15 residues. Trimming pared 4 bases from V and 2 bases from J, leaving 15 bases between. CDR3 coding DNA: TGCGCCAGCAGCACCCCCGAACAGGCAAACACTGAAGCTTTCTTT. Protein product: CASSTPEQANTEAFF.

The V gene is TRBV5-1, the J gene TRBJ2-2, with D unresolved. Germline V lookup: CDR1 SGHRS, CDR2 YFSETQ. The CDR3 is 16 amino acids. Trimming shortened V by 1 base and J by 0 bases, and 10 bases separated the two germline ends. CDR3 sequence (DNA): TGCGCCAGCAGCTTGAAATCTACTCCGAACACCGGGGAGCTGTTTTTT. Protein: CASSLKSTPNTGELFF. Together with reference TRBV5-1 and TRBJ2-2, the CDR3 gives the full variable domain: KAGVTQTPRYLIKTRGQQVTLSCSPISGHRSVSWYQQTPGQGLQFLFEYFSETQRNKGNFPGRFSGRQFSNSRSEMNVSTLELGDSALYLCASSLKSTPNTGELFFGEGSRLTVL.

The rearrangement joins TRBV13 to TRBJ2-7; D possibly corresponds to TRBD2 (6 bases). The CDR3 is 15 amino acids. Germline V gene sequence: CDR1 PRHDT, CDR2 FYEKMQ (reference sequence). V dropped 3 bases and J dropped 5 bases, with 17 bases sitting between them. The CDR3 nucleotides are TGTGCCAGCAGCTTCCGGACGGGGGTCGACCACGAGCAGTACTTC. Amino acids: CASSFRTGVDHEQYF.

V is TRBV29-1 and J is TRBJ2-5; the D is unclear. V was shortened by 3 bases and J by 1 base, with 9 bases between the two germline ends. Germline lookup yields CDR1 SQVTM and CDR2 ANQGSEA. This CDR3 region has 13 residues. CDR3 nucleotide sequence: TGCAGCGTTGAGGATCAGACCCAAGAGACCCAGTACTTC. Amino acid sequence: CSVEDQTQETQYF.

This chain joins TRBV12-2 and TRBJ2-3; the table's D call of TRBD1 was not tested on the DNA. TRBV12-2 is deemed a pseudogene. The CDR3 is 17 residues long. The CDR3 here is CASRLGRTGPCTDTQYF. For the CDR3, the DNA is TGTGCAAGTCGCTTAGGTCGGACAGGGCCTTGCACAGATACGCAGTATTTT.

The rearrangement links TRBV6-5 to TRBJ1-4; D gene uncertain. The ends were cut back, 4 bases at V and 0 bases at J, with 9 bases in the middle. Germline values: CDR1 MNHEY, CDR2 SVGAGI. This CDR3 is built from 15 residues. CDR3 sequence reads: CASSLKRSTNEKLFF. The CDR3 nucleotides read TGTGCCAGCAGTTTAAAGAGATCAACTAATGAAAAACTGTTTTTT.

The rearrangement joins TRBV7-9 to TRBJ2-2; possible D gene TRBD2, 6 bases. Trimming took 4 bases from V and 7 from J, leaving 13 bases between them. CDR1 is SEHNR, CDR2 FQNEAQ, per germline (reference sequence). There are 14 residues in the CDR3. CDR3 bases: TGTGCCAGCAGCTCCGCGGAGGGTGGCGGGGAGCTGTTTTTT. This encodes CASSSAEGGGELFF.

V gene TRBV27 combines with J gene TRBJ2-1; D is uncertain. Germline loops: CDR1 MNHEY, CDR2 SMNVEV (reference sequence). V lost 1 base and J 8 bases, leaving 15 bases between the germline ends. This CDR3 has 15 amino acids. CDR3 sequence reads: CASSLWGKLMDEQFF. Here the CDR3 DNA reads TGTGCCAGCAGTTTATGGGGAAAGCTGATGGATGAGCAGTTCTTC.

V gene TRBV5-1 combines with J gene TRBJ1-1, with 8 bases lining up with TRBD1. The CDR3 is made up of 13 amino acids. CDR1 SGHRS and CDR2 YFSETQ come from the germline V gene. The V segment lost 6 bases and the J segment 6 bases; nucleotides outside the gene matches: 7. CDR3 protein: CASKVWTGPEAFF. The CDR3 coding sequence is TGCGCCAGCAAGGTCTGGACAGGGCCTGAAGCTTTCTTT.

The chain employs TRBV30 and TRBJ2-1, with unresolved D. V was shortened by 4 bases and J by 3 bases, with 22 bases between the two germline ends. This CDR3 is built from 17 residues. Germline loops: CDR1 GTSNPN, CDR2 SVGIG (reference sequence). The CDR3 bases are TGTGCCTGGAACGATGGGCCTACTCGGGCCATCTACAATGAGCAGTTCTTC. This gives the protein CAWNDGPTRAIYNEQFF. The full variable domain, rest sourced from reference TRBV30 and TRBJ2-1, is SQTIHQWPATLVQPVGSPLSLECTVEGTSNPNLYWYRQAAGRGLQLLFYSVGIGQISSEVPQNLSASRPQDRQFILSSKKLLLSDSGFYLCAWNDGPTRAIYNEQFFGPGTRLTVL.

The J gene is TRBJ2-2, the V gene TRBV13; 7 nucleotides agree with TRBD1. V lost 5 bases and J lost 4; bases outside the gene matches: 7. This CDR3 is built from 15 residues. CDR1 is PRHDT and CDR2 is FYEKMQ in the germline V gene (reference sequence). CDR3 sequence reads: CASSPERGLTGELFF. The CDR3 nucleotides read TGTGCCAGCAGCCCCGAGAGGGGGCTCACCGGGGAGCTGTTTTTT.

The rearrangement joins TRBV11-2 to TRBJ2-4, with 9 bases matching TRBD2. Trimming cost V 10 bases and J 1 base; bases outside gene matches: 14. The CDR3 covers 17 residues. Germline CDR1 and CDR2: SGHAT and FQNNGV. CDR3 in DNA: TGTGCCACCTCGGGGGCGGGAGGGCTGGTGGCCAAAAACATTCAGTACTTC. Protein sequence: CATSGAGGLVAKNIQYF.

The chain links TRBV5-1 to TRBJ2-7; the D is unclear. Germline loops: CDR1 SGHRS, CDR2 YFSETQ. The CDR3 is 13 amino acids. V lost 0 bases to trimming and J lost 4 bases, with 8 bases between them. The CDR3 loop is CASSLETYYEQYF. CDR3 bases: TGCGCCAGCAGCTTGGAGACATATTACGAGCAGTACTTC.

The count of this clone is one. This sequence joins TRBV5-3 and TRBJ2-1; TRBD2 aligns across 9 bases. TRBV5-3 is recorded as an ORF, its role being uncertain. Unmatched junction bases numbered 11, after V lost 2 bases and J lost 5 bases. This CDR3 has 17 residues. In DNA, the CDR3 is TGTGCCAGAAGCTTTCGAGCGGGAGGCCGTTCTAACAATGAGCAGTTCTTC. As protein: CARSFRAGGRSNNEQFF.

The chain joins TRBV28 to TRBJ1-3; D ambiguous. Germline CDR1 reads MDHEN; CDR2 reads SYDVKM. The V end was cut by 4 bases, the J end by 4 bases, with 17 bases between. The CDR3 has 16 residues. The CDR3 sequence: CASSYLFAGSGNTIYF. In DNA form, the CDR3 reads TGTGCCAGCAGTTACCTTTTCGCCGGGTCCGGAAACACCATATATTTT.

The CDR3 here is CASSQAVGGAEQYF. The CDR3 DNA is TGTGCCAGCAGCCAAGCGGTGGGGGGAGCCGAGCAGTACTTC. The chain combines TRBV14 with TRBJ2-7, with D perhaps matching TRBD2 (6 bases). V shed 1 base and J shed 6 bases, with 13 bases lying between them. Germline V gene lookup returns CDR1 SGHDN and CDR2 FVKESK. This CDR3 region has 14 residues.

This CDR3 reads CASSQDIAGGFTGELFF. Here the CDR3 DNA reads TGCGCCAGCAGCCAAGACATAGCGGGAGGGTTCACCGGGGAGCTGTTTTTT. The rearrangement uses TRBV4-1 and TRBJ2-2; 11 bases match TRBD2. This CDR3 is built from 17 residues. The ends lost 0 bases at V and 4 bases at J; junction bases unmatched: 4. CDR1 and CDR2 from the germline V gene are MGHRA and YSYEKL.

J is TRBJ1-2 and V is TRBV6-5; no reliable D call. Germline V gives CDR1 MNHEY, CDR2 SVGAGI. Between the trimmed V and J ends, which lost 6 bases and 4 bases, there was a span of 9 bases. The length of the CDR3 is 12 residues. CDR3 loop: CASRDTGYGYTF. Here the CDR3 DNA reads TGTGCCAGCAGGGATACGGGCTATGGCTACACCTTC.

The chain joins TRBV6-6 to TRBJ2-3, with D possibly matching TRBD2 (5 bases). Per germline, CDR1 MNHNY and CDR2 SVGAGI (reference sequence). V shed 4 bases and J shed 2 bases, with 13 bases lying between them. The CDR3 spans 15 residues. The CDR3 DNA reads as TGTGCCAGCAGTTCCAGGACTGCCTACACAGATACGCAGTATTTT. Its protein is CASSSRTAYTDTQYF.

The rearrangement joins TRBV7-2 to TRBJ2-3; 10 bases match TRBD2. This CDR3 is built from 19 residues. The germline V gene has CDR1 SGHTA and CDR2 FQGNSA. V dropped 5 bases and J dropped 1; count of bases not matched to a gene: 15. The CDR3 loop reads CASSPWGSGREVGTDTQYF. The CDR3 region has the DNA TGTGCCAGCAGCCCATGGGGGAGCGGGAGGGAAGTCGGCACAGATACGCAGTATTTT.

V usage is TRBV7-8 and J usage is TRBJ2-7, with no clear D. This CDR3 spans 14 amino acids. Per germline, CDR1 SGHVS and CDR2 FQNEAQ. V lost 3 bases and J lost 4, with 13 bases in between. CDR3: CASSFATIKYEQYF. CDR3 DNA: TGTGCCAGCAGCTTCGCGACCATCAAATACGAGCAGTACTTC.

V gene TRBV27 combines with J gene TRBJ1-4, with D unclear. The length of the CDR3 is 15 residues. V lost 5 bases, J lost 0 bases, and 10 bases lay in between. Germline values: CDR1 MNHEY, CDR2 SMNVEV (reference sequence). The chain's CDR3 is CASSPAVATNEKLFF. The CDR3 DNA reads TGTGCCAGCAGTCCTGCAGTTGCAACTAATGAAAAACTGTTTTTT.

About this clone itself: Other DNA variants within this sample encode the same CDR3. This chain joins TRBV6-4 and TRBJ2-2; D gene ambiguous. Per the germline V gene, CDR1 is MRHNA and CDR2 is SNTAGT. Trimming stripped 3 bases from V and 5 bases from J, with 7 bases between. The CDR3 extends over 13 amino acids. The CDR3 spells CASSDRYTGELFF. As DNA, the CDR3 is TGTGCCAGCAGTGATCGGTATACCGGGGAGCTGTTTTTT.

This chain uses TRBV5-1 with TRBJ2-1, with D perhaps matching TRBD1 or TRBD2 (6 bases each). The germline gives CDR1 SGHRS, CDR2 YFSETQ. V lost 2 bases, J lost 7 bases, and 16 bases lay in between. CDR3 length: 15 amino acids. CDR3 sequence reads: CASSFMTGAYNEQFF. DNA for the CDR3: TGCGCCAGCAGCTTCATGACGGGGGCGTATAATGAGCAGTTCTTC.

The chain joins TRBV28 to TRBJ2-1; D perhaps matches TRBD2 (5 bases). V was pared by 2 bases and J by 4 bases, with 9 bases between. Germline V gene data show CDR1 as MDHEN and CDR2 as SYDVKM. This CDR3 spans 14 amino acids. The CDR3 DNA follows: TGTGCCAGCAGTTTAACGGGAAAGTACAATGAGCAGTTCTTC. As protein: CASSLTGKYNEQFF.

The CDR3 region is CASYGESSDSEQFF. CDR3 nucleotides: TGTGCCAGCTACGGAGAGTCGAGTGACAGTGAGCAGTTCTTC. The chain couples TRBV7-8 to TRBJ2-1, with D maybe TRBD1 (5 bases). CDR1 is SGHVS and CDR2 is FQNEAQ in the germline V gene. The CDR3 is made up of 14 amino acids. Trimming stripped 8 bases from V and 9 bases from J, with 20 bases between. The complete variable domain, with remaining parts taken from reference TRBV7-8 and TRBJ2-1, reads GAGVSQSPRYKVAKRGQDVALRCDPISGHVSLFWYQQALGQGPEFLTYFQNEAQLDKSGLPSDRFFAERPEGSVSTLKIQRTQQEDSAVYLCASYGESSDSEQFFGPGTRLTVL.

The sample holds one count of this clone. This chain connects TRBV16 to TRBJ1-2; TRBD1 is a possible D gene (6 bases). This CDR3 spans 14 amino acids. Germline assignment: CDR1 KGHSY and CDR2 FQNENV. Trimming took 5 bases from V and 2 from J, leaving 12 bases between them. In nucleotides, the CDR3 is TGTGCCAGCAGCAACCGGGACATCAACTATGGCTACACCTTC. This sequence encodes CASSNRDINYGYTF.